This entry lists 30 T cell receptor beta chains sequenced from one sample in a study of blood T cell repertoires in COVID-19. Assay: immunoSEQ multiplex PCR; the TCRdb copy retains only in-frame clones and omits some. Here the sample spans around 52,000 clones, 82% being singletons. Specimen: peripheral blood. The origin of the receptors is a woman aged 60-75 years with acute or convalescent COVID-19.

The chain combines TRBV11-2 with TRBJ2-5; D possibly corresponds to TRBD2 (5 bases). Trimming stripped 1 base from V and 5 bases from J, with 11 bases between. The CDR3 contains 14 residues. Germline V CDR1 and CDR2: SGHAT, FQNNGV. The CDR3 DNA reads as TGTGCCAGCAGCTTAGTTCCGGGGTGGGAGACCCAGTACTTC. Protein sequence: CASSLVPGWETQYF.

The genes are TRBV7-2 and TRBJ2-1, with 15 bases identical to TRBD2. The CDR3 has 15 residues. CDR1 and CDR2 from the germline V gene are SGHTA and FQGNSA. J was trimmed by 10 bases and V by 3 bases; bases with no gene match: 4. CDR3 in amino acids: CASSLGLAGGAEQFF. DNA of the CDR3: TGTGCCAGCAGCTTGGGACTAGCGGGGGGAGCGGAGCAGTTCTTC.

This chain joins TRBV7-9 and TRBJ2-7; 8 nucleotides line up with TRBD1. Germline V gene lookup returns CDR1 SEHNR and CDR2 FQNEAQ (reference sequence). V was clipped by 5 bases and J by 6 bases; unmatched bases: 9. CDR3 length equals 14 residues. This CDR3 is CASSPDRVWPEQYF. The CDR3 bases are TGTGCCAGCAGCCCGGACAGGGTCTGGCCCGAGCAGTACTTC.

CDR3 DNA sequence: TGTGCCAGCAGTTACGACGGGGGGGCGGTAAGTGAGCAGTTCTTC. It translates to CASSYDGGAVSEQFF. The chain carries TRBV6-6 and TRBJ2-1, with TRBD2 matching 8 bases. Trimming cost V 2 bases and J 9 bases; bases outside gene matches: 9. This CDR3 has 15 residues. The germline V gene has CDR1 MNHNY and CDR2 SVGAGI (reference sequence).

The chain carries TRBV7-8 and TRBJ2-7, with D perhaps matching TRBD2 (5 bases). Per the germline V gene, CDR1 is SGHVS and CDR2 is FQNEAQ. CDR3 size: 15 residues. V shed 3 bases and J shed 0 bases, with 12 bases lying between them. As DNA, the CDR3 is TGTGCCAGCAGCTTCGGGGATAGAGCCTCCTACGAGCAGTACTTC. Translated: CASSFGDRASYEQYF. Variable domain in full (rest from reference TRBV7-8 and TRBJ2-7): GAGVSQSPRYKVAKRGQDVALRCDPISGHVSLFWYQQALGQGPEFLTYFQNEAQLDKSGLPSDRFFAERPEGSVSTLKIQRTQQEDSAVYLCASSFGDRASYEQYFGPGTRLTVT.

This sequence joins TRBV3-1 (or the pseudogene TRBV3-2) and TRBJ2-1; weak D call: TRBD2 (6 bases). The CDR3 consists of 12 residues. The germline V gene has CDR1 LGHDT and CDR2 YNNKEL (reference sequence). Trimming cost V 1 base and J 8 bases, with 6 bases left between them. The CDR3 region has the DNA TGTGCCAGCAGCCAAGGGAGGGATGAGCAGTTCTTC. As protein: CASSQGRDEQFF.

This clone was observed a few times. This chain links TRBV4-1 with TRBJ1-5; 9 nucleotides agree with TRBD1. V shed 1 base, J shed 4 bases, and the junction held 5 bases outside the gene matches. CDR1 and CDR2 from the germline V gene are MGHRA and YSYEKL. CDR3 size: 16 residues. For the CDR3, the DNA is TGCGCCAGCAGCCAAGGCCAGGACAGGGGAAATCAGCCCCAGCATTTT. The encoded protein is CASSQGQDRGNQPQHF.

The chain couples TRBV7-9 to TRBJ1-6; D unresolved. The V and J ends lost 0 bases and 10 bases respectively, with 10 bases between them. Germline CDR1 reads SEHNR; CDR2 reads FQNEAQ (reference sequence). This CDR3 has 14 amino acids. The CDR3 loop reads CASSLARAVSPLHF. The CDR3 DNA follows: TGTGCCAGCAGCTTAGCGCGGGCAGTATCACCCCTCCACTTT.

This chain joins TRBV5-6 and TRBJ1-2; 9 bases line up with TRBD1. With 4 bases clipped from V and 5 bases from J, the junction kept 9 bases outside the gene matches. The CDR3 length is 15 residues. CDR1 is SGHDT and CDR2 is YYEEEE in the germline V gene. The chain's CDR3 is CASSRKDRGEYGYTF. CDR3 bases: TGTGCCAGCAGCCGGAAGGACAGGGGAGAATATGGCTACACCTTC.

This chain joins TRBV19 and TRBJ2-1; 7 positions match TRBD2. The V gene's germline CDR1 is LNHDA and CDR2 SQIVND (reference sequence). The CDR3 length is 15 residues. V lost 10 bases to trimming and J lost 0 bases; unmatched junction nucleotides: 9. CDR3 bases: TGTGCCACTACCACGGGCGGGAGCTCCTACAATGAGCAGTTCTTC. Protein sequence: CATTTGGSSYNEQFF.

This clone showed up just once. This chain links TRBV12-5 with TRBJ2-3; D is possibly TRBD1 (5 bases). The CDR3 is 13 residues long. CDR1 is LGHNT and CDR2 is FRNRAP in the germline V gene. The V gene lost 10 bases and the J gene lost 2 bases, with 13 bases spanning the gap. The CDR3 is CAILDSSTDTQYF. The CDR3 DNA reads TGTGCTATACTCGACAGCTCCACAGATACGCAGTATTTT.

The V call is TRBV7-9, the J call TRBJ2-3; D is perhaps TRBD1 (5 bases). The CDR3 extends over 13 amino acids. Germline V lookup: CDR1 SEHNR, CDR2 FQNEAQ (reference sequence). V dropped 5 bases and J dropped 2 bases, with 8 bases sitting between them. CDR3: CASSGAPTDTQYF. The CDR3 DNA reads TGTGCCAGCAGCGGGGCCCCCACAGATACGCAGTATTTT. Together with reference TRBV7-9 and TRBJ2-3, the CDR3 gives the full variable domain: DTGVSQNPRHKITKRGQNVTFRCDPISEHNRLYWYRQTLGQGPEFLTYFQNEAQLEKSRLLSDRFSAERPKGSFSTLEIQRTEQGDSAMYLCASSGAPTDTQYFGPGTRLTVL.

The chain recombines TRBV6-2 or TRBV6-3 with TRBJ1-5, with D tentatively TRBD1 (6 bases). Per the germline V gene, CDR1 is MNHEY and CDR2 is SVGEGT. Trimming took 6 bases from V and 4 from J, leaving 16 bases between them. The CDR3 consists of 15 residues. CDR3 DNA sequence: TGTGCCAGCAGCCGCTTACAGGGACCGAATCAGCCCCAGCATTTT. Translated, it gives CASSRLQGPNQPQHF.

The chain carries TRBV27 and TRBJ1-5, with unresolved D. V lost 6 bases and J lost 6, with 12 bases in between. The CDR3 contains 13 residues. Germline V CDR1 and CDR2: MNHEY, SMNVEV (reference sequence). CDR3 nucleotide sequence: TGTGCCAGCAGCCTTACACGCAGTCAGCCCCAGCATTTT. Translating it yields CASSLTRSQPQHF.

The chain uses TRBV4-3 and TRBJ2-7; 7 bases map to TRBD1. CDR3 length: 15 residues. The ends lost 1 base at V and 0 bases at J; junction bases unmatched: 3. The germline V gene has CDR1 LGHNA and CDR2 YSLEER. The CDR3 bases are TGCGCCAGCAGCCAAGGACGGGACAGCTCCTACGAGCAGTACTTC. Translation gives CASSQGRDSSYEQYF.

The V gene is TRBV27, the J gene TRBJ2-3, with 8 positions matching TRBD2. This CDR3 contains 15 residues. V trimming: 6 bases; J trimming: 6 bases; junction bases outside the gene matches: 11. Germline V gene lookup returns CDR1 MNHEY and CDR2 SMNVEV (reference sequence). CDR3 nucleotides: TGTGCCAGCAGCCTTAGCGGGGCGCACTCCGATACGCAGTATTTT. It translates to CASSLSGAHSDTQYF.

The chain has TRBV30 and TRBJ1-5, with D uncertain. Trimming removed 0 bases at V and 7 bases at J, with 10 bases between. The germline V gene has CDR1 GTSNPN and CDR2 SVGIG (reference sequence). The CDR3 runs to 13 residues. CDR3 sequence reads: CAWSVREEQPQHF. CDR3 coding DNA: TGTGCCTGGAGTGTACGGGAAGAACAGCCCCAGCATTTT.

The chain is built from TRBV18 and TRBJ1-2; the match to TRBD1 covers 7 bases. The trim removed 2 bases at V and 7 bases at J, leaving 4 bases unmatched. CDR1 and CDR2 from the germline V gene are KGHSH and LQKENI. This CDR3 spans 13 amino acids. In nucleotides, the CDR3 is TGTGCCAGCTCACCAGACCAGGGGGTTGGCTACACCTTC. Protein: CASSPDQGVGYTF.

The V and J genes are TRBV10-2 and TRBJ2-7; weak D call: TRBD2 (7 bases). CDR3 length: 15 residues. V shed 2 bases and J shed 5 bases, with 16 bases lying between them. The V gene's germline CDR1 is WSHSY and CDR2 SAAADI. DNA for the CDR3: TGCGCCAGCAGTGAGGAGGGGGGGTTAGGGCACGAGCAGTACTTC. The encoded protein is CASSEEGGLGHEQYF.

This clone appeared once. This chain uses TRBV6-1 with TRBJ2-7; 9 positions match TRBD2. This CDR3 is built from 18 residues. Per the germline V gene, CDR1 is MNHNS and CDR2 is SASEGT. J lost 0 bases, V lost 2 bases, and 11 bases had no gene match. The CDR3 sequence is CASSEIGSGGTSSYEQYF. CDR3 coding DNA: TGTGCCAGCAGTGAAATAGGTAGCGGGGGAACTTCCTCCTACGAGCAGTACTTC.

The V and J genes are TRBV11-2 and TRBJ2-2; D is uncertain. Germline CDR1 and CDR2: SGHAT and FQNNGV. The CDR3 spans 13 residues. V gave up 1 base and J gave up 10 bases, with 10 bases separating them. CDR3 residues: CASSLALPSELFF. CDR3 sequence (DNA): TGTGCCAGCAGCTTAGCCCTTCCCTCGGAGCTGTTTTTT.

In DNA form, the CDR3 reads TGTGCCAGCAGCCAAGATGGGACTAGCGGGGGTAGTGAGCAGTTCTTC. Translated: CASSQDGTSGGSEQFF. The chain couples TRBV4-2 to TRBJ2-1; 14 nucleotides line up with TRBD2. Germline trimming cut 0 bases from V and 9 bases from J; bases unmatched to any gene: 4. Germline CDR1 and CDR2: LGHNA and YNFKEQ. CDR3 length: 16 amino acids.

V is TRBV5-1 and J is TRBJ1-3; TRBD1 matches at 8 bases. There are 14 residues in the CDR3. Trimming at V came to 2 bases and at J to 4 bases, leaving 2 bases not matched to a gene. Germline CDR1 SGHRS, CDR2 YFSETQ. The CDR3 bases are TGCGCCAGCAGCTTCGGACAGGGAGGAAACACCATATATTTT. Its translation: CASSFGQGGNTIYF.

This chain links TRBV10-2 with TRBJ2-7, with a weak D call TRBD1 (5 bases). Per the germline V gene, CDR1 is WSHSY and CDR2 is SAAADI. The CDR3 covers 12 residues. Trimming removed 4 bases at V and 2 bases at J, with 6 bases between. The CDR3 region is CASSGQTYEQYF. Here the CDR3 DNA reads TGCGCCAGCAGTGGACAGACCTACGAGCAGTACTTC.

This clone appeared once. V and J are TRBV29-1 and TRBJ1-6; D might be TRBD1 (6 bases). Germline CDR1 reads SQVTM; CDR2 reads ANQGSEA. This CDR3 is 17 amino acids long. V was cut by 6 bases and J by 9 bases, with 27 bases left in between. CDR3 loop: CSVPGVGRVSVSSPLHF. The CDR3 DNA reads as TGCAGCGTCCCAGGGGTCGGCAGGGTGTCTGTAAGTTCACCCCTCCACTTT. Looking up the rest from reference TRBV29-1 and TRBJ1-6 gives the full variable domain: SAVISQKPSRDICQRGTSLTIQCQVDSQVTMMFWYRQQPGQSLTLIATANQGSEATYESGFVIDKFPISRPNLTFSTLTVSNMSPEDSSIYLCSVPGVGRVSVSSPLHFGNGTRLTVT.

This chain connects TRBV2 to TRBJ2-1, with a possible D match to TRBD1 (6 bases). The CDR3 is made up of 12 amino acids. The germline CDR1 and CDR2 sequences are SNHLY and FYNNEI. V was shortened by 9 bases and J by 3 bases, with 9 bases between the two germline ends. The CDR3 nucleotides read TGTGCCAGTTCGGACAGCTACAATGAGCAGTTCTTC. Amino acids: CASSDSYNEQFF.

The genes are TRBV3-1 (or the pseudogene TRBV3-2) and TRBJ2-1; D call uncertain. This CDR3 is 14 amino acids long. Trimming cost V 0 bases and J 0 bases, with 3 bases left between them. Germline assignment: CDR1 LGHDT and CDR2 YNNKEL (reference sequence). The CDR3 reads CASSQDSSYNEQFF. The CDR3 region has the DNA TGTGCCAGCAGCCAAGACTCCTCCTACAATGAGCAGTTCTTC.

The rearrangement links TRBV27 to TRBJ2-5; 11 bases map to TRBD1. Germline CDR1 MNHEY, CDR2 SMNVEV (reference sequence). The CDR3 is made up of 17 amino acids. The V and J ends lost 6 bases and 5 bases, in that order; junction bases with no gene match: 14. This chain's CDR3 is CASSQWTGGASGETQYF. The CDR3 DNA reads TGTGCCAGCAGCCAATGGACAGGGGGCGCTTCGGGCGAGACCCAGTACTTC.

The V gene is TRBV7-2, the J gene TRBJ1-1; 9 nucleotides match TRBD1. This CDR3 has 12 amino acids. Germline V gene data show CDR1 as SGHTA and CDR2 as FQGNSA. J lost 9 bases, V lost 4 bases, and 3 bases had no gene match. The CDR3 loop is CASSYGTGKAFF. The CDR3 DNA sequence: TGTGCCAGCAGCTACGGGACAGGGAAAGCTTTCTTT.

CDR3 residues: CASSQLRVYGYTF. The CDR3, as DNA: TGTGCCAGCAGCCAATTGAGGGTCTATGGCTACACCTTC. The V gene is TRBV6-5, the J gene TRBJ1-2; D is ambiguous. V was clipped by 6 bases and J by 4 bases, with 12 bases between them. CDR1 is MNHEY, CDR2 SVGAGI, per germline. There are 13 residues in the CDR3.